Below are 10 T cell receptor beta chains sequenced from a single sample in a study of CD8+ T cells in alopecia areata. Sequencing relied on a cDNA template that was reverse transcribed from extracted RNA. The table came from immunoSEQ multiplex PCR; TCRdb's copy has only in-frame clones and leaves some out. Seen here are approximately 150,000 clones, about three fifths observed once, and the top ten hold roughly 17%. The treatment here: oral pan-JAK inhibitor, 5-10 mg twice daily. This specimen consisted of CD4+ T cells sorted from blood, obtained at approximately week 56, from a patient treated with tofacitinib. These receptors all come from a human donor with alopecia areata.

V gene TRBV30 combines with J gene TRBJ2-3, with D possibly being TRBD1 or TRBD2 (5 bases each). V dropped 5 bases and J dropped 1 base, with 10 bases sitting between them. CDR3 length equals 13 residues. Germline V lookup: CDR1 GTSNPN, CDR2 SVGIG (reference sequence). The CDR3 DNA reads as TGTGCCTGGGGGGGATTGGGCACAGATACGCAGTATTTT. It encodes CAWGGLGTDTQYF. Variable domain in full (rest from reference TRBV30 and TRBJ2-3): SQTIHQWPATLVQPVGSPLSLECTVEGTSNPNLYWYRQAAGRGLQLLFYSVGIGQISSEVPQNLSASRPQDRQFILSSKKLLLSDSGFYLCAWGGLGTDTQYFGPGTRLTVL.

As DNA, the CDR3 is TGTGCCAGCAGTCCCTATACCGGGACAGGGGCGCAAAGGTACACCTTC. Protein: CASSPYTGTGAQRYTF. V is TRBV27 and J is TRBJ1-2, with TRBD1 identical over 10 bases. The germline gives CDR1 MNHEY, CDR2 SMNVEV (reference sequence). The ends lost 5 bases at V and 11 bases at J; junction bases unmatched: 17. CDR3 size: 16 residues.

V usage is TRBV6-5 and J usage is TRBJ1-2, with 7 bases fitting TRBD1. The V segment lost 5 bases and the J segment 4 bases; nucleotides outside the gene matches: 7. This CDR3 comprises 14 residues. The germline CDR1 and CDR2 sequences are MNHEY and SVGAGI. CDR3: CASSKQGSTYGYTF. CDR3 in DNA: TGTGCCAGCAGTAAACAGGGGTCTACCTATGGCTACACCTTC.

This clone was detected a few times. The chain carries TRBV7-8 and TRBJ2-3, with no clear D. V was clipped by 6 bases and J by 6 bases, with 16 bases between them. The CDR3 is made up of 14 amino acids. Germline CDR1 SGHVS, CDR2 FQNEAQ. The CDR3 loop is CASRKPELMDTQYF. The CDR3 DNA reads TGTGCCAGCAGGAAACCTGAACTCATGGATACGCAGTATTTT.

This rearrangement joins TRBV6-6 to TRBJ2-6; possible D gene TRBD2, 6 bases. This CDR3 comprises 16 residues. Germline lookup yields CDR1 MNHNY and CDR2 SVGAGI (reference sequence). The germline V and J ends were trimmed by 7 bases and 2 bases, with 15 bases remaining between them. The CDR3 nucleotides read TGTGCCAGCAATCGCCCGGGGGTTGCTGGGGCCAACGTCCTGACTTTC. The encoded protein is CASNRPGVAGANVLTF.

This sequence joins TRBV19 and TRBJ2-3, with TRBD2 matching over 9 bases. CDR1 is LNHDA, CDR2 SQIVND, per germline (reference sequence). This CDR3 comprises 15 residues. V shed 4 bases, J shed 4 bases, and the junction held 6 bases outside the gene matches. CDR3 DNA sequence: TGTGCCAGTAGTAATCCTAGCGGGGCTGCAGATACGCAGTATTTT. This codes for CASSNPSGAADTQYF.

A few counts support this clone. The chain carries TRBV6-6 and TRBJ2-6; D not resolved. The germline CDR1 and CDR2 sequences are MNHNY and SVGAGI (reference sequence). The CDR3 length is 15 residues. Trimming left V 8 bases short and J 1 base short, with 12 bases between. DNA of the CDR3: TGTGCCAGCTCCCAAGGAGCTTCTGGGGCCAACGTCCTGACTTTC. This sequence encodes CASSQGASGANVLTF.

The rearrangement links TRBV6-1 to TRBJ1-5; no definite D call. Per the germline V gene, CDR1 is MNHNS and CDR2 is SASEGT. The CDR3 is 14 amino acids. V lost 6 bases and J 7 bases, leaving 16 bases between the germline ends. The chain's CDR3 is CASRASGQQQPQHF. The CDR3 DNA sequence: TGTGCCAGCAGGGCTAGTGGGCAACAGCAGCCCCAGCATTTT.

The chain combines TRBV19 with TRBJ2-5; D might be TRBD2 (5 bases). Trimming removed 4 bases at V and 2 bases at J, with 11 bases between. Germline V gives CDR1 LNHDA, CDR2 SQIVND (reference sequence). The CDR3 is 14 residues long. The chain's CDR3 is CASSKAGDQETQYF. The CDR3, as DNA: TGTGCCAGTAGTAAGGCGGGCGATCAAGAGACCCAGTACTTC.

V usage is TRBV29-1 and J usage is TRBJ2-7; TRBD1 agrees at 12 bases. There are 13 residues in the CDR3. CDR1 and CDR2 from the germline V gene are SQVTM and ANQGSEA. V lost 6 bases to trimming and J lost 7 bases; unmatched junction nucleotides: 7. This chain's CDR3 is CSVGTGGLGEQYF. The CDR3 DNA reads TGCAGCGTGGGGACAGGGGGCCTTGGTGAGCAGTACTTC.